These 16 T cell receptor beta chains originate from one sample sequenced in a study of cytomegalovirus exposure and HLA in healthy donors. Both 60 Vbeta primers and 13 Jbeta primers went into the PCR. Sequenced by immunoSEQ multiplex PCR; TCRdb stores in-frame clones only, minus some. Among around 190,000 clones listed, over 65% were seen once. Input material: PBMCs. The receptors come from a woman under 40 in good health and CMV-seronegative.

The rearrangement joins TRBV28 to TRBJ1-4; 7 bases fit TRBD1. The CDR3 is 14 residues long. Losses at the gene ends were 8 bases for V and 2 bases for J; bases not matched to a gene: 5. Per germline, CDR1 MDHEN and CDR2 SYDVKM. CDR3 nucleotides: TGTGCCAGCTATACAGGGGCCACTAATGAAAAACTGTTTTTT. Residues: CASYTGATNEKLFF.

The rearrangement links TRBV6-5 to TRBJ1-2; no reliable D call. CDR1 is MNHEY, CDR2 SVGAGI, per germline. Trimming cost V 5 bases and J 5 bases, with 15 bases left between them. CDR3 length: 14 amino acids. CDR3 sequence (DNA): TGTGCCAGCAGTAGAGCGGACCGCTGGTATGGCTACACCTTC. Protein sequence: CASSRADRWYGYTF.

CDR3 nucleotide sequence: TGTGCCAGCAGTTTATTGAGTAGCTCCTACGAGCAGTACTTC. Translated, it gives CASSLLSSSYEQYF. The chain employs TRBV28 and TRBJ2-7; D remains unclear. Germline V gene data show CDR1 as MDHEN and CDR2 as SYDVKM. The CDR3 extends over 14 amino acids. V was clipped by 1 base and J by 0 bases, with 7 bases between them.

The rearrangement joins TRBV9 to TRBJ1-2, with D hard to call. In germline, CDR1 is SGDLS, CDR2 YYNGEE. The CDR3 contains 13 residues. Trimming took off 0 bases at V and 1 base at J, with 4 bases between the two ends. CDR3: CASSVGYNYGYTF. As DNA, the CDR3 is TGTGCCAGCAGCGTAGGCTATAACTATGGCTACACCTTC.

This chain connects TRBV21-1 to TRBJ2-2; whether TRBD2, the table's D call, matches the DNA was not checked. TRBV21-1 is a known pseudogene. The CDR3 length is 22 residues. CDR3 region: CASSIPRKGALAGDRSTGELFF. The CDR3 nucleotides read TGTGCCAGCAGCATCCCCCGGAAAGGGGCCCTAGCGGGGGATCGCAGCACCGGGGAGCTGTTTTTT.

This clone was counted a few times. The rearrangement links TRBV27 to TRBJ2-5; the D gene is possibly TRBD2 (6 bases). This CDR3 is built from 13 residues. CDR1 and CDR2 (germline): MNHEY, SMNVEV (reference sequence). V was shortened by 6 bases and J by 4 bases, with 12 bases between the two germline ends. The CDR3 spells CASRQGGGETQYF. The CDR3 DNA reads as TGTGCCAGCAGGCAGGGAGGCGGAGAGACCCAGTACTTC.

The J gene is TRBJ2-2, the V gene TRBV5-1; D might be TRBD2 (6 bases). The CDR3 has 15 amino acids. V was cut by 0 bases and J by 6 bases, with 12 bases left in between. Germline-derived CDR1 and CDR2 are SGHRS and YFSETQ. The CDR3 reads CASSLVEGMAGELFF. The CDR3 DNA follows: TGCGCCAGCAGCTTGGTGGAGGGGATGGCCGGGGAGCTGTTTTTT.

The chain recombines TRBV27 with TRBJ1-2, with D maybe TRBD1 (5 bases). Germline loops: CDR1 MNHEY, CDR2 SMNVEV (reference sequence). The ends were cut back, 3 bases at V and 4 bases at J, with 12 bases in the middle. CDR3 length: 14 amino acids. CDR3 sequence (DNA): TGTGCCAGCAGTTTGGGGCAGGGCCTCTATGGCTACACCTTC. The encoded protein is CASSLGQGLYGYTF.

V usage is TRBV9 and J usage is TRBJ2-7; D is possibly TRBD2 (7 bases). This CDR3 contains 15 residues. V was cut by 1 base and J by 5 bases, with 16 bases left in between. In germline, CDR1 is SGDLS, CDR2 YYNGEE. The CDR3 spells CASSVSVGGPHEQYF. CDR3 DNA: TGTGCCAGCAGCGTATCGGTGGGGGGGCCTCACGAGCAGTACTTC.

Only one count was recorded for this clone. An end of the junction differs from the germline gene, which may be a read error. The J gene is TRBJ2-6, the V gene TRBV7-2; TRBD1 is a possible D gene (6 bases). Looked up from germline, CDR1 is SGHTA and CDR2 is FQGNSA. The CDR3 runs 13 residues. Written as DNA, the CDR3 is TGTGCCAGCAGCTTAAGAGGGGGCAACGTCCTGACTTTC. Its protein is CASSLRGGNVLTF.

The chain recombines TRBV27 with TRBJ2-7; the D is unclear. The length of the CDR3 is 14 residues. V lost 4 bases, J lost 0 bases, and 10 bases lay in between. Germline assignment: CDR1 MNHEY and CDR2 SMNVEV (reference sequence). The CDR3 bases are TGTGCCAGCAGTTCTTACGCAGGCTCCTACGAGCAGTACTTC. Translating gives CASSSYAGSYEQYF.

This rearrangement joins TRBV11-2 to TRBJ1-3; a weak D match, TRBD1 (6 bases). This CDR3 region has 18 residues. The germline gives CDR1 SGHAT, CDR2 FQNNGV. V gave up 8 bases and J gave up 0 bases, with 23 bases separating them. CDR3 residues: CASEVFRAGVYSGNTIYF. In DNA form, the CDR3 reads TGTGCCAGCGAAGTGTTTAGGGCAGGGGTCTACTCTGGAAACACCATATATTTT.

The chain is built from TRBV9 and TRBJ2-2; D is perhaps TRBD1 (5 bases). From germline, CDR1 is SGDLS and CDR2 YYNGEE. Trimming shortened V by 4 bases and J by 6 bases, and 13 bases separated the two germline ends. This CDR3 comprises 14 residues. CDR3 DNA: TGTGCCAGCAGCCCCGAAGGGGCTGCCGGGGAGCTGTTTTTT. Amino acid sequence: CASSPEGAAGELFF.

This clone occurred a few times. CDR3 coding DNA: TGTGCCAGCAGCGAAGGGGCCTACAATGAGCAGTTCTTC. The encoded protein is CASSEGAYNEQFF. The genes are TRBV9 and TRBJ2-1, with D perhaps matching TRBD1 (5 bases). This CDR3 is 13 amino acids long. V lost 3 bases and J 2 bases, leaving 6 bases between the germline ends. Germline-derived CDR1 and CDR2 are SGDLS and YYNGEE.

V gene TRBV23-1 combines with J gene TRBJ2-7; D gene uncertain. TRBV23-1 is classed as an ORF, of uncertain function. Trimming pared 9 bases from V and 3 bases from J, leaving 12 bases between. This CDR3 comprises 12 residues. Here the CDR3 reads CARTDCLYEQYF. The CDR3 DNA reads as TGCGCCAGGACCGACTGTCTCTACGAGCAGTACTTC.

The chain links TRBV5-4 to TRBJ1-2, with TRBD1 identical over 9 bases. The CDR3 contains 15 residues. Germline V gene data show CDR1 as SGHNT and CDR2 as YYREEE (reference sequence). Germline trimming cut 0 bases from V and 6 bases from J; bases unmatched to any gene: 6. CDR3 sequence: CASSLGQGGVNGYTF. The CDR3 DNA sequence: TGTGCCAGCAGCTTGGGACAGGGGGGGGTAAATGGCTACACCTTC.